The rows below give T cell receptor beta chains drawn from one sample of a study of shared clonotypes between healthy human individuals. Using immunoSEQ multiplex PCR, the repertoire was profiled, and TCRdb retains in-frame clones only, with some absent. The sample includes millions of clones, approximately 94% of them seen just once. The sequencing sample was made of naive CD8+ T cells sorted from blood. The receptor source for this set is a man aged 18 to 29 in good health. Both conserved end residues are part of each CDR3. D genes are given only for firm matches. Some rows mark clone size as missing; the rest say once, few, many or name a class of expanded clone.

V gene	clone size	D gene	J gene	CDR3 protein	CDR3 DNA
TRBV27	NA	TRBD2	TRBJ2-7	CASRIGGLAGGFREQYF	TGTGCCAGCAGGATTGGTGGACTAGCGGGAGGGTTCAGGGAGCAGTACTTC
TRBV30	NA	NA	TRBJ2-1	CAWSGSGPVYNEQFF	TGTGCCTGGAGTGGCTCCGGGCCTGTCTACAATGAGCAGTTCTTC
TRBV2	NA	TRBD2	TRBJ2-7	CASSESSGSLYEQYF	TGTGCCAGCAGTGAAAGTAGCGGGAGTTTATACGAGCAGTACTTC
TRBV5-8	NA	NA	TRBJ2-2	CASSLGMNTGELFF	TGTGCCAGCAGCTTGGGGATGAACACCGGGGAGCTGTTTTTT
TRBV10-2	NA	TRBD1	TRBJ2-7	CATSTGGYEQYF	TGCGCCACCTCGACAGGGGGCTACGAGCAGTACTTC
TRBV6-1	NA	NA	TRBJ1-2	CASSDSALAYGYTF	TGTGCCAGCAGTGATTCGGCCCTTGCCTATGGCTACACCTTC
TRBV14	NA	NA	TRBJ2-7	CASSQGNSPLGEQYF	TGTGCCAGCAGCCAAGGAAACAGCCCCTTAGGAGAGCAGTACTTC
TRBV7-9	NA	NA	TRBJ1-2	CASSLVREELTYGYTF	TGTGCCAGCAGCTTAGTTCGGGAAGAGCTTACCTATGGCTACACCTTC
TRBV27	NA	TRBD2	TRBJ2-7	CASTPTGGANEQYF	TGTGCCAGCACCCCCACGGGGGGTGCTAACGAGCAGTACTTC
TRBV28	NA	TRBD2	TRBJ2-7	CASSFAGGDYEQYF	TGTGCCAGCAGTTTCGCGGGGGGCGACTACGAGCAGTACTTC
TRBV30	NA	NA	TRBJ2-1	CAWSTSRSYNEQFF	TGTGCCTGGAGTACTAGCAGGTCCTACAATGAGCAGTTCTTC
TRBV2	NA	NA	TRBJ2-3	CASSAPPLNTDTQYF	TGTGCCAGCAGTGCCCCCCCTCTAAACACAGATACGCAGTATTTT
TRBV5-1	NA	TRBD2	TRBJ2-7	CASSVTSGVSYEQYF	TGCGCCAGCAGCGTGACTAGCGGGGTCTCCTACGAGCAGTACTTC
TRBV6-1	NA	TRBD1	TRBJ2-7	CASSLGTGGEQYF	TGTGCCAGCAGTTTAGGGACAGGGGGAGAGCAGTACTTC
TRBV4-1	once	TRBD1	TRBJ1-1	CASSQGQPAFF	TGCGCCAGCAGCCAGGGACAGCCTGCTTTCTTT
TRBV6-5	NA	NA	TRBJ1-2	CASSYLYDIYGYTF	TGTGCCAGCAGTTACCTCTACGACATCTATGGCTACACCTTC
TRBV30	NA	NA	TRBJ1-1	CAWSVYRVVAEAFF	TGTGCCTGGAGTGTATACAGGGTGGTGGCTGAAGCTTTCTTT
TRBV6-5	NA	NA	TRBJ1-3	CASSHRDGSGNTIYF	TGTGCCAGCAGTCACAGGGACGGCTCTGGAAACACCATATATTTT
TRBV5-6	NA	TRBD2	TRBJ2-7	CASSPGLAGPSSYEQYF	TGTGCCAGCAGCCCCGGACTAGCGGGACCGAGCTCCTACGAGCAGTACTTC
TRBV5-4	NA	TRBD1	TRBJ2-7	CASSLPGQGYEQYF	TGTGCCAGCAGCTTGCCGGGACAGGGCTACGAGCAGTACTTC
TRBV13	NA	TRBD1	TRBJ1-3	CASRRSSPGQGFGNTIYF	TGTGCCAGCAGGCGATCGAGCCCGGGACAGGGATTCGGAAACACCATATATTTT
TRBV29-1	NA	NA	TRBJ1-3	CSVEDGEEFGNTIYF	TGCAGCGTTGAAGACGGGGAGGAATTTGGAAACACCATATATTTT